This T cell receptor (beta chain) was sequenced for a study of T cells after yellow fever vaccination. About the study: Preparation of fractions with low cell numbers was performed using SMART-Seq v4 Ultra Low Input.

The CDR3 spans 15 residues. J lost 7 bases, V lost 5 bases, and 12 bases had no gene match. Germline V gene sequence: CDR1 SGHRS, CDR2 YFSETQ. This clonotype has only a few counts. The target antigen is unknown. Study conclusions and caveats: Clonotypes appearing in both CD4 and CD8 compartments existed, and their share was small. Reappearance after the booster was observed for most primary-vaccination clones (roughly 97% CD4, over 70% CD8).

TCRdb analysed the 5' RACE reads with MiXCR anew, one entry per CDR3 protein. The sample has about 500,000 distinct CDR3 sequences, about a sixth seen once; the top ten hold around 15%. J is TRBJ1-2 and V is TRBV5-1, with 9 bases aligning to TRBD1. The TCR sequence derives from a young man who received the YFV17D yellow fever vaccine. Source: PBMCs, taken about 5 days after the first yellow fever vaccination. The CDR3 loop reads CASSLPLGQGSGYTF. The DNA of the CDR3 is TGCGCCAGCAGTTTACCCTTGGGACAGGGCTCTGGCTACACCTTC.